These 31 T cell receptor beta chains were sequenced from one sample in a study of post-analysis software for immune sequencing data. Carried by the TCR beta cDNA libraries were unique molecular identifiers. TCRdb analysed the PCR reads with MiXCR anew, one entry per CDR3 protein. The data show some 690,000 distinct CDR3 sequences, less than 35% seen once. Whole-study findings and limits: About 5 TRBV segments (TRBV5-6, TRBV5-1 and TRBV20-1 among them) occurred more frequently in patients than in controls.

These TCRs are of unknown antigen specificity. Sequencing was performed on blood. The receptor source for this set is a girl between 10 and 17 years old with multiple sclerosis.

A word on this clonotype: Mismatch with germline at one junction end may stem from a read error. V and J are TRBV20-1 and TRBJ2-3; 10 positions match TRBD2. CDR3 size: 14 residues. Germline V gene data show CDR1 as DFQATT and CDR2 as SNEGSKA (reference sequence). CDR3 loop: CSARDLAGDVTLYF. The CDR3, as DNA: TGCAGTGCTAGAGATCTAGCGGGAGATGTAACGCTGTATTTT.

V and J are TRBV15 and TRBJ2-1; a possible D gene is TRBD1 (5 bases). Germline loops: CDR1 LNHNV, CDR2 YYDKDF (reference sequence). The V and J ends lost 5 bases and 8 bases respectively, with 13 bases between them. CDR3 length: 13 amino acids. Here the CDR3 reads CATSFSDNDEQFF. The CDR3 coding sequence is TGTGCCACCAGCTTTTCGGACAACGATGAGCAGTTCTTC.

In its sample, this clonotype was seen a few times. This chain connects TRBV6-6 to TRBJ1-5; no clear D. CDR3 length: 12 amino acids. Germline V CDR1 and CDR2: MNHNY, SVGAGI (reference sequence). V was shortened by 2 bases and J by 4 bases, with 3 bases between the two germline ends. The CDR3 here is CASSYTNQPQHF. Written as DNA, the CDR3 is TGTGCCAGCAGTTACACAAATCAGCCCCAGCATTTT.

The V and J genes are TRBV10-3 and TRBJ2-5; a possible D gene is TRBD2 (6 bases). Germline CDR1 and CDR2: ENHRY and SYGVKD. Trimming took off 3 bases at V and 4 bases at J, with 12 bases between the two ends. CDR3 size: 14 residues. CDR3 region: CAISEYSGRETQYF. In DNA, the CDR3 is TGTGCCATCAGTGAATATAGCGGAAGAGAGACCCAGTACTTC.

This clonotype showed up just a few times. CDR3 DNA sequence: TGCAGCTCCATTGGGGGAGGGATTGATACGCAGTATTTT. Amino acids: CSSIGGGIDTQYF. The gene calls are TRBV29-1 and TRBJ2-3; 7 bases are shared with TRBD2. The V segment lost 8 bases and the J segment 6 bases; nucleotides outside the gene matches: 11. This CDR3 spans 13 amino acids. The V gene's germline CDR1 is SQVTM and CDR2 ANQGSEA.

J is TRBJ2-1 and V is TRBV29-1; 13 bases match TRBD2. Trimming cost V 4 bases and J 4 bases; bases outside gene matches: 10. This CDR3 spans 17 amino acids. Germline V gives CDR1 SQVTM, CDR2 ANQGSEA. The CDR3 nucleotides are TGCAGCGTTGCGGGACTAGCGGGACCAACGAGGTACAATGAGCAGTTCTTC. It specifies CSVAGLAGPTRYNEQFF.

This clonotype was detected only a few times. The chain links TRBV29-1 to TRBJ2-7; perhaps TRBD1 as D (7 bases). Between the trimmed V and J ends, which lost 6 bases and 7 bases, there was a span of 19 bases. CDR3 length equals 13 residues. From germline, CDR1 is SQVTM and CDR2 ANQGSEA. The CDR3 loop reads CSVLDKGAGEQYF. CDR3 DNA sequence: TGCAGCGTCCTGGACAAGGGGGCGGGAGAGCAGTACTTC.

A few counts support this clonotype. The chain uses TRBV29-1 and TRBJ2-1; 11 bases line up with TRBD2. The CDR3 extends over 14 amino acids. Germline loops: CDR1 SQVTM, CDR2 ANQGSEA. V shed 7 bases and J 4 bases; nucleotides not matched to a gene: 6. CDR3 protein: CSERLAGGYNEQFF. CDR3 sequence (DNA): TGCAGCGAGCGTCTAGCGGGAGGATACAATGAGCAGTTCTTC.

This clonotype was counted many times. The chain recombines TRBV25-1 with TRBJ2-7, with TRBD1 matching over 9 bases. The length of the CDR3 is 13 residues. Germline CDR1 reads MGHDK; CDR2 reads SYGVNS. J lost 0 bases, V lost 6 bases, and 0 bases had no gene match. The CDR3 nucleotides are TGTGCCAGCAGGGGACAGGGCTCCTACGAGCAGTACTTC. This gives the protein CASRGQGSYEQYF.

The CDR3 DNA reads TGTGCCAGCAGCTCACTCAGGGGGCCCTCCTACGAGCAGTACTTC. Its translation: CASSSLRGPSYEQYF. The rearrangement uses TRBV7-2 and TRBJ2-7; TRBD1 agrees at 8 bases. Per germline, CDR1 SGHTA and CDR2 FQGNSA. There are 15 residues in the CDR3. The J segment lost 0 bases and the V segment lost 4 bases, leaving 5 bases of the junction unmatched.

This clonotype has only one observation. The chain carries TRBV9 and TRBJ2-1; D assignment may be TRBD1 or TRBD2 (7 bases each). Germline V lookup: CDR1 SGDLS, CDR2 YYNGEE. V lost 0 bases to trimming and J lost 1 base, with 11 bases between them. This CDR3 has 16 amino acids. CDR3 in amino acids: CASSVAAGQSYNEQFF. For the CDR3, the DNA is TGTGCCAGCAGCGTAGCAGCGGGACAGTCCTACAATGAGCAGTTCTTC.

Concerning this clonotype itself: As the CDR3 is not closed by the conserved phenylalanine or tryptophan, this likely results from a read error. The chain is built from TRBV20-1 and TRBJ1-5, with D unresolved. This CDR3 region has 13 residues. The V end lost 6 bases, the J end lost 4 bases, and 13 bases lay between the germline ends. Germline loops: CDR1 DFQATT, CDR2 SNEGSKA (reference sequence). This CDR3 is CSASYSRNQPQHV. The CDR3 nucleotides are TGCAGTGCGAGTTATAGCAGGAATCAGCCCCAGCATGTT.

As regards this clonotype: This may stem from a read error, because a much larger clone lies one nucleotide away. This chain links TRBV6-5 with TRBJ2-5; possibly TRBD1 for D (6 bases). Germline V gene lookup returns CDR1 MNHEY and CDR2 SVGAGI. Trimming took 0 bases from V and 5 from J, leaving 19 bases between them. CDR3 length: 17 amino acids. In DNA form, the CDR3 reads TGTGCCAGCAGTTACTCGATGGCGGCAGGGGATGTGGAGACCCAGTACTTC. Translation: CASSYSMAAGDVETQYF.

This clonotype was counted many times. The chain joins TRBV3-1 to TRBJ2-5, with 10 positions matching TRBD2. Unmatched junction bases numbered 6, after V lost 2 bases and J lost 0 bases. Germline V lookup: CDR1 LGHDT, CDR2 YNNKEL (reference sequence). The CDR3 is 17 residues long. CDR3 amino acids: CASSQPASGGHQETQYF. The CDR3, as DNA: TGTGCCAGCAGCCAACCCGCTAGCGGGGGCCACCAAGAGACCCAGTACTTC.

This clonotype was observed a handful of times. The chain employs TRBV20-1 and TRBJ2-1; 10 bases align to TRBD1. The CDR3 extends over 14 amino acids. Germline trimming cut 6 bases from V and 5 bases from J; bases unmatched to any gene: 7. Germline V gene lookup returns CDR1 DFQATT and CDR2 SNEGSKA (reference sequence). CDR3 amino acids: CSALTGGFDNEQFF. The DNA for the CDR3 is TGCAGTGCCCTGACAGGGGGCTTCGACAATGAGCAGTTCTTC.

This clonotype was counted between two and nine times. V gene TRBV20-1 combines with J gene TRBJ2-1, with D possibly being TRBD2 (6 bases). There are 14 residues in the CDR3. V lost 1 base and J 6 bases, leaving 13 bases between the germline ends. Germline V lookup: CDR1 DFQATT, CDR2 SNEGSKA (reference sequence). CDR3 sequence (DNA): TGCAGTGCTAGAGGGGACTCCGGGGGCAATGAGCAGTTCTTC. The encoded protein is CSARGDSGGNEQFF.

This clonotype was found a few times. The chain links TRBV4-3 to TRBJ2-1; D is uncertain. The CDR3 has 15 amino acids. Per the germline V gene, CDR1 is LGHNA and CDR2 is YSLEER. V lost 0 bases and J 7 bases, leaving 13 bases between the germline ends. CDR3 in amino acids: CASSQDRFVRNEQFF. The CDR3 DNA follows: TGCGCCAGCAGCCAAGATCGGTTCGTCAGGAATGAGCAGTTCTTC.

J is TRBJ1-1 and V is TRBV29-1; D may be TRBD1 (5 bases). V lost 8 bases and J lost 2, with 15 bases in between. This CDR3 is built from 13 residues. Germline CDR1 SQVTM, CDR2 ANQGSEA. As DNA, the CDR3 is TGCAGCTCAAGATTAACAGGAAACACTGAAGCTTTCTTT. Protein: CSSRLTGNTEAFF.

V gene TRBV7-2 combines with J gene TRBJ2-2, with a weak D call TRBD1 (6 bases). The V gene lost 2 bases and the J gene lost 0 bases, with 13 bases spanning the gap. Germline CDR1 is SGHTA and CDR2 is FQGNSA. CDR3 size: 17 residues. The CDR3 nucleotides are TGTGCCAGCAGCTTAAGTGGTTCAGGGGCGAACACCGGGGAGCTGTTTTTT. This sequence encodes CASSLSGSGANTGELFF.

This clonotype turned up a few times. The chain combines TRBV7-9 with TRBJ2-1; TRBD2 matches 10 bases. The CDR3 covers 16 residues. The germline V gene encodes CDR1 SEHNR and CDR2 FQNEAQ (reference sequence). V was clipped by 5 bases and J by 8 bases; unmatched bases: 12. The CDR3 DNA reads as TGTGCCAGCAGCCCCTATGGCCTAGCGGGAGTGTATGAGCAGTTCTTC. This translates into CASSPYGLAGVYEQFF.

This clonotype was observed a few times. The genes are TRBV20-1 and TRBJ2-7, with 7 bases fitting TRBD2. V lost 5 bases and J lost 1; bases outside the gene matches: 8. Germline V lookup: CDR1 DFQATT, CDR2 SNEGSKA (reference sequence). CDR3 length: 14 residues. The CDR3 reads CSAPKAGRSYEQYF. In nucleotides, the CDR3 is TGCAGTGCTCCGAAAGCGGGGAGGTCCTACGAGCAGTACTTC.

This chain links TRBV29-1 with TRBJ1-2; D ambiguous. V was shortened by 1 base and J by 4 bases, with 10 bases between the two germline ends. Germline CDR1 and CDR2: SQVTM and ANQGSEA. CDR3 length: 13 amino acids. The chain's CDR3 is CSVEVQPCYGYTF. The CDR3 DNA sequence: TGCAGCGTTGAAGTACAGCCTTGCTATGGCTACACCTTC.

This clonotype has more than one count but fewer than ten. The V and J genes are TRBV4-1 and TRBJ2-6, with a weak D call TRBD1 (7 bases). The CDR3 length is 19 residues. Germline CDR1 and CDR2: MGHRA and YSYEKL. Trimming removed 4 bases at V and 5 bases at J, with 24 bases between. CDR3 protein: CASSPKPGQGGGWANVLTF. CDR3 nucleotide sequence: TGCGCCAGCAGCCCGAAGCCCGGCCAGGGGGGTGGTTGGGCCAACGTCCTGACTTTC.

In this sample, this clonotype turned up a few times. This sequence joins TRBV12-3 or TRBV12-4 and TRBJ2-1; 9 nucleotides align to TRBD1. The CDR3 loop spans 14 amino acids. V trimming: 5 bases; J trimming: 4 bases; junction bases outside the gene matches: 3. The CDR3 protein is CASSGTGLYNEQFF. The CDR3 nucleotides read TGTGCCAGCAGTGGGACAGGGCTGTACAATGAGCAGTTCTTC.

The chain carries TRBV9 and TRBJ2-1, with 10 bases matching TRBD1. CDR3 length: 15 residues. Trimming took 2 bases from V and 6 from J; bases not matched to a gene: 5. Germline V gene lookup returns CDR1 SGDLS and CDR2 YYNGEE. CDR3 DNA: TGTGCCAGCAGCGTGTATTGGACAGGGGGCAATGAGCAGTTCTTC. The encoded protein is CASSVYWTGGNEQFF.

The CDR3 is CASSLHSSTDTQYF. For the CDR3, the DNA is TGCGCCAGCAGCCTTCACTCTAGCACAGATACGCAGTATTTT. This rearrangement joins TRBV5-1 to TRBJ2-3; D gene uncertain. This CDR3 comprises 14 residues. Trimming shortened V by 4 bases and J by 0 bases, and 9 bases separated the two germline ends. Per germline, CDR1 SGHRS and CDR2 YFSETQ.

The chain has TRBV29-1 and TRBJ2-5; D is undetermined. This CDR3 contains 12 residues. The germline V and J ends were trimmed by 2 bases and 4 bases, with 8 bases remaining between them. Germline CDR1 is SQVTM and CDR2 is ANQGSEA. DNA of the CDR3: TGCAGCGTTGAATACGGCGGAGAGACCCAGTACTTC. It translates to CSVEYGGETQYF.

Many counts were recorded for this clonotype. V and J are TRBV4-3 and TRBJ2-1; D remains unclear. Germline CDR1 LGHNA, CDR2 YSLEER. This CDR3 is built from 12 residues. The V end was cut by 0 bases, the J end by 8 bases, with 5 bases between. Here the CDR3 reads CASSQDSYEQFF. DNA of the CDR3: TGCGCCAGCAGCCAAGATTCGTATGAGCAGTTCTTC.

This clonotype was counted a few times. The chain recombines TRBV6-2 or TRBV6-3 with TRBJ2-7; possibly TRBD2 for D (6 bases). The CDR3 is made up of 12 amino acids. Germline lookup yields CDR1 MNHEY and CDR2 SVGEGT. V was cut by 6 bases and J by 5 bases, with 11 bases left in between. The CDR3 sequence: CASRGTYNEQYF. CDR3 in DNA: TGTGCCAGCAGGGGGACTTATAACGAGCAGTACTTC.

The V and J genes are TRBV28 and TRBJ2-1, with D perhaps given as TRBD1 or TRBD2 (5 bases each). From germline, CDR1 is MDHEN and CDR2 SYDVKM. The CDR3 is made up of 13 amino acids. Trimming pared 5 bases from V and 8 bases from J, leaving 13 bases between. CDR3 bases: TGTGCCAGCAGTCCGACAGTCGGGGATGAGCAGTTCTTC. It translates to CASSPTVGDEQFF.

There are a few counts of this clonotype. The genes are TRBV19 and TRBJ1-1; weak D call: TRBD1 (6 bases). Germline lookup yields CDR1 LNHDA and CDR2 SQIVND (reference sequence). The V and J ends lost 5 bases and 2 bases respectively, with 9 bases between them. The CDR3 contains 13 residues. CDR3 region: CASSQQGNTEAFF. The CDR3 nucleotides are TGTGCCAGTAGTCAACAGGGTAACACTGAAGCTTTCTTT.